The clone carrying this T cell receptor beta chain has only a few counts. The data are from a study of cytomegalovirus exposure and HLA in healthy donors. After removal of 2 bases from V and 6 bases from J, the junction contained 7 bases not matched to a gene. CDR1 and CDR2 from the germline V gene are SGHRS and YFSETQ. The CDR3 length is 15 residues. The study ran its PCR with 60 Vbeta and 13 Jbeta primers. The protocol was immunoSEQ multiplex PCR, while the TCRdb copy is restricted to in-frame clones and leaves out a portion. In the table there are tens of thousands of clones, roughly 81% of which are singletons.

This clonotype originated in a human donor in good health. The chain is built from TRBV5-1 and TRBJ2-3; 9 nucleotides align to TRBD2. The sample comprised PBMCs. The CDR3 sequence: CASSFLAGASDTQYF. CDR3 bases: TGCGCCAGCAGCTTCTTAGCGGGGGCCAGTGATACGCAGTATTTT.